A single sample is the source of the 32 T cell receptor beta chains below, sequenced in a study of beta chain features in type 1 diabetes. Overall study results and limits: Type 1 diabetes patients had TCRB CDR3s that were shorter (moderately but significantly so) in all four CD4+ subsets.

No antigen has been identified for these receptors. The authors reverse transcribed all of the isolated RNA, so sequencing captured expressed TCRB transcripts. Profiling relied on immunoSEQ multiplex PCR, and the TCRdb table lists in-frame clones only, not all of them. Here the sample spans 120,000 or so clones, around a sixth being singletons. Sequencing used central memory CD4+ T cells from blood. The receptors were sampled from a young man with type 1 diabetes.

The chain combines TRBV29-1 with TRBJ1-1; TRBD1 matches at 8 bases. The CDR3 has 11 amino acids. J was trimmed by 8 bases and V by 5 bases; bases with no gene match: 4. The germline CDR1 and CDR2 sequences are SQVTM and ANQGSEA. The CDR3 region has the DNA TGCAGCGTTTGGACAGGGTTGGAAGCTTTCTTT. Translated: CSVWTGLEAFF.

The chain recombines TRBV29-1 with TRBJ2-1; 9 bases fit TRBD2. V trimming: 3 bases; J trimming: 4 bases; junction bases outside the gene matches: 4. This CDR3 contains 14 residues. Per the germline V gene, CDR1 is SQVTM and CDR2 is ANQGSEA. CDR3 DNA: TGCAGCGTTGATGCCCTAGCGGGGTACAATGAGCAGTTCTTC. This encodes CSVDALAGYNEQFF.

This clone occurred many times. The CDR3 DNA follows: TGCGCCAGCAGCCGAACCACCGGGGGCGCAGATACGCAGTATTTT. Translating gives CASSRTTGGADTQYF. The rearrangement joins TRBV5-1 to TRBJ2-3; D could derive from TRBD1 or TRBD2 (6 bases each). Trimming stripped 4 bases from V and 4 bases from J, with 16 bases between. Germline V gene lookup returns CDR1 SGHRS and CDR2 YFSETQ. This CDR3 spans 15 amino acids.

The chain couples TRBV28 to TRBJ1-4, with 7 bases lining up with TRBD1. Germline V gives CDR1 MDHEN, CDR2 SYDVKM. The V and J ends lost 5 bases and 8 bases, in that order; junction bases with no gene match: 8. The CDR3 length is 14 residues. CDR3 amino acids: CASSPDRAREKLFF. The CDR3 region has the DNA TGTGCCAGCAGTCCTGACAGGGCCCGGGAAAAACTGTTTTTT.

This clone was detected many times. The rearrangement links TRBV2 to TRBJ2-3; 8 bases map to TRBD1. In germline, CDR1 is SNHLY, CDR2 FYNNEI. The ends lost 11 bases at V and 8 bases at J; junction bases unmatched: 6. The CDR3 length is 11 residues. CDR3 sequence (DNA): TGTGCCGGCGGACAGGGCTCTACGCAGTATTTT. Its translation: CAGGQGSTQYF.

This clone was recorded at least ten times. This rearrangement joins TRBV28 to TRBJ1-1; 8 nucleotides align to TRBD1. This CDR3 is 15 amino acids long. Germline assignment: CDR1 MDHEN and CDR2 SYDVKM. V lost 8 bases, J lost 4 bases, and 12 bases stayed unmatched. The CDR3 is CASGAPDRVVTEAFF. In nucleotides, the CDR3 is TGTGCCAGCGGGGCTCCGGACAGGGTGGTCACTGAAGCTTTCTTT.

This clone has a handful of counts. The CDR3 loop is CATSREVTGGKNIQYF. The CDR3 nucleotides read TGTGCCACCAGCAGAGAGGTAACAGGCGGTAAAAACATTCAGTACTTC. This sequence joins TRBV15 and TRBJ2-4, with D possibly matching TRBD1 (5 bases). Germline V CDR1 and CDR2: LNHNV, YYDKDF (reference sequence). The CDR3 runs to 16 residues. V was clipped by 0 bases and J by 4 bases, with 13 bases between them.

This clone came up a few times. This rearrangement joins TRBV25-1 to TRBJ2-3; 8 bases line up with TRBD1. After removal of 4 bases from V and 8 bases from J, the junction contained 11 bases not matched to a gene. The CDR3 sequence is 15 residues long. Germline CDR1 is MGHDK and CDR2 is SYGVNS. The CDR3 DNA reads TGTGCCAGCAGTGGGCTGGGACAGGACTCAGCTACGCAGTATTTT. The encoded protein is CASSGLGQDSATQYF. The full variable domain, rest sourced from reference TRBV25-1 and TRBJ2-3, is EADIYQTPRYLVIGTGKKITLECSQTMGHDKMYWYQQDPGMELHLIHYSYGVNSTEKGDLSSESTVSRIRTEHFPLTLESARPSHTSQYLCASSGLGQDSATQYFGPGTRLTVL.

In its sample, this clone was seen a few times. This chain connects TRBV7-9 to TRBJ1-5; a weak D match, TRBD1 (5 bases). Germline CDR1 is SEHNR and CDR2 is FQNEAQ (reference sequence). CDR3 length equals 13 residues. With 5 bases removed from V and 5 bases from J, the gap between germline ends came to 10 bases. The CDR3 here is CASSRDLYQPQHF. CDR3 nucleotide sequence: TGTGCCAGCAGCCGGGACCTTTATCAGCCCCAGCATTTT.

The table lists this clone with a few counts. The CDR3 spells CASRRGMNTGELFF. The CDR3 DNA is TGTGCCAGTAGAAGGGGCATGAACACCGGGGAGCTGTTTTTT. J is TRBJ2-2 and V is TRBV28, with D perhaps TRBD1 (5 bases). The CDR3 is made up of 14 amino acids. V shed 9 bases and J shed 1 base, with 12 bases lying between them. Germline-derived CDR1 and CDR2 are MDHEN and SYDVKM.

This clone was counted between two and nine times. J is TRBJ2-7 and V is TRBV7-2; D remains unclear. V lost 4 bases and J lost 3, with 13 bases in between. The CDR3 has 14 amino acids. The V gene's germline CDR1 is SGHTA and CDR2 FQGNSA. The CDR3 protein is CASSSFPDGYEQYF. As DNA, the CDR3 is TGTGCCAGCAGCTCCTTCCCGGACGGCTACGAGCAGTACTTC.

The CDR3 sequence is CASSSYGLASNEQFF. In DNA, the CDR3 is TGTGCCAGCAGCTCATACGGGTTAGCGTCGAATGAGCAGTTCTTC. The rearrangement links TRBV11-2 to TRBJ2-1; possibly TRBD2 for D (5 bases). This CDR3 has 15 residues. V shed 4 bases and J shed 7 bases, with 17 bases lying between them. Looked up from germline, CDR1 is SGHAT and CDR2 is FQNNGV.

This clone was picked up many times. Other DNA sequences of this sample code for an identical CDR3. The rearrangement uses TRBV5-4 and TRBJ1-2, with D perhaps TRBD1 (5 bases). CDR1 and CDR2 (germline): SGHNT, YYREEE (reference sequence). The CDR3 runs to 13 residues. With 2 bases removed from V and 6 bases from J, the gap between germline ends came to 11 bases. CDR3 sequence reads: CASSLGVGDGYTF. The CDR3 DNA reads TGTGCCAGCAGCTTAGGGGTAGGAGATGGCTACACCTTC.

This clone appeared many times. This sample includes further DNA sequences coding for the same CDR3. The gene calls are TRBV2 and TRBJ2-5, with 7 bases aligning to TRBD1. The CDR3 covers 15 residues. Trimming at V came to 1 base and at J to 1 base, leaving 3 bases not matched to a gene. The V gene's germline CDR1 is SNHLY and CDR2 FYNNEI. The CDR3 region has the DNA TGTGCCAGCAGTGAAGGGACAGGTCGCCAAGAGACCCAGTACTTC. Protein product: CASSEGTGRQETQYF.

This clone came up a few times. The identical CDR3 is also encoded by other nucleotide sequences in the sample. This chain uses TRBV7-9 with TRBJ2-5; D gene unclear. Germline CDR1 and CDR2: SEHNR and FQNEAQ (reference sequence). V lost 5 bases and J 4 bases, leaving 8 bases between the germline ends. The CDR3 runs to 12 residues. CDR3: CASSPSGETQYF. The DNA of the CDR3 is TGTGCCAGCAGCCCCTCGGGAGAGACCCAGTACTTC.

This clone has only a few counts. The rearrangement links TRBV10-1 to TRBJ2-7; TRBD2 agrees at 8 bases. Losses at the gene ends were 6 bases for V and 3 bases for J; bases not matched to a gene: 4. This CDR3 has 13 residues. The V gene's germline CDR1 is WNHNN and CDR2 SYGVQD (reference sequence). DNA for the CDR3: TGCGCCAGCAGCCTAAGCGGGAGCTACGAGCAGTACTTC. This sequence encodes CASSLSGSYEQYF.

This clone was counted only a few times. The chain is built from TRBV30 and TRBJ1-1; TRBD1 is a possible D gene (6 bases). Trimming removed 0 bases at V and 4 bases at J, with 9 bases between. Per germline, CDR1 GTSNPN and CDR2 SVGIG (reference sequence). The CDR3 is 13 residues long. CDR3 sequence reads: CAWSVQGSTEAFF. CDR3 in DNA: TGTGCCTGGAGTGTGCAGGGGAGCACTGAAGCTTTCTTT.

The V gene is TRBV5-6, the J gene TRBJ2-5, with D unclear. The CDR3 has 13 residues. CDR1 is SGHDT and CDR2 is YYEEEE in the germline V gene. Trimming cost V 3 bases and J 5 bases, with 11 bases left between them. CDR3 sequence reads: CASSSLAAETQYF. The CDR3 DNA follows: TGTGCCAGCAGCTCTCTGGCCGCGGAGACCCAGTACTTC.

The chain links TRBV6-5 to TRBJ2-1; 7 nucleotides agree with TRBD1. Trimming took 2 bases from V and 8 from J; bases not matched to a gene: 9. Germline V CDR1 and CDR2: MNHEY, SVGAGI. The CDR3 runs to 15 residues. CDR3 sequence (DNA): TGTGCCAGCAGTTACCCGGCAGGGGGTAGTGATGAGCAGTTCTTC. Its translation: CASSYPAGGSDEQFF.

This clone turned up a few times. V is TRBV10-2 and J is TRBJ2-7; tentatively, D is TRBD2 (6 bases). Trimming left V 4 bases short and J 2 bases short, with 6 bases between. The CDR3 has 12 amino acids. Per germline, CDR1 WSHSY and CDR2 SAAADI. This CDR3 reads CASSAGAYEQYF. The DNA for the CDR3 is TGCGCCAGCAGTGCGGGAGCCTACGAGCAGTACTTC.

Remarks on this clone: The junction does not match germline at one end; this may be a read error. The rearrangement links TRBV7-7 to TRBJ2-2; the D is unclear. Germline loops: CDR1 SSHAT, CDR2 FNYEAQ (reference sequence). The CDR3 consists of 14 residues. CDR3 protein: CASSLAPQDGELFF. The CDR3 region has the DNA TGTGCTAGCAGCTTAGCCCCGCAAGATGGGGAGCTGTTTTTT.

The CDR3 spells CASSPVLLETQYF. For the CDR3, the DNA is TGTGCCAGCAGTCCTGTTCTTTTAGAGACCCAGTACTTC. The V call is TRBV11-2, the J call TRBJ2-5; D is unresolved. Germline V CDR1 and CDR2: SGHAT, FQNNGV. This CDR3 is built from 13 residues. Trimming shortened V by 6 bases and J by 4 bases, and 12 bases separated the two germline ends.

Only one count was recorded for this clone. The J gene is TRBJ1-6, the V gene TRBV9, with TRBD1 identical over 9 bases. V was clipped by 3 bases and J by 10 bases; unmatched bases: 5. Germline V gene data show CDR1 as SGDLS and CDR2 as YYNGEE. This CDR3 spans 14 amino acids. The CDR3, as DNA: TGTGCCAGCAGCGCCGGGGACAGGGACTCACCCCTCCACTTT. This gives the protein CASSAGDRDSPLHF.

This clone has a handful of counts. J is TRBJ2-3 and V is TRBV2; TRBD2 is a possible D gene (5 bases). Trimming took off 9 bases at V and 6 bases at J, with 10 bases between the two ends. The germline V gene encodes CDR1 SNHLY and CDR2 FYNNEI. This CDR3 is 11 amino acids long. CDR3 in DNA: TGTGCCAGTACCCCTAGCGATACGCAGTATTTT. Protein sequence: CASTPSDTQYF.

This clone was counted a few times. The chain has TRBV29-1 and TRBJ1-1; D not certain. CDR3 size: 12 residues. V shed 1 base and J shed 8 bases, with 11 bases lying between them. Germline assignment: CDR1 SQVTM and CDR2 ANQGSEA. Here the CDR3 reads CSVEAGNSEAFF. As DNA, the CDR3 is TGCAGCGTTGAAGCTGGGAACAGCGAAGCTTTCTTT.

The chain links TRBV7-2 to TRBJ1-2, with D tentatively TRBD1 (6 bases). The germline CDR1 and CDR2 sequences are SGHTA and FQGNSA. The CDR3 extends over 14 amino acids. Deletions cut 5 bases from V and 5 bases from J, with 15 bases between. The CDR3 loop reads CASSDGGSDYGYTF. CDR3 bases: TGTGCCAGCAGCGACGGGGGCAGCGATTATGGCTACACCTTC. The full variable domain, its missing parts supplied by reference TRBV7-2 and TRBJ1-2, is GAGVSQSPSNKVTEKGKDVELRCDPISGHTALYWYRQSLGQGLEFLIYFQGNSAPDKSGLPSDRFSAERTGGSVSTLTIQRTQQEDSAVYLCASSDGGSDYGYTFGSGTRLTVV.

In its sample, this clone was seen a few times. The V call is TRBV5-4, the J call TRBJ2-1; D could derive from TRBD1 or TRBD2 (5 bases each). This CDR3 spans 15 amino acids. V was clipped by 0 bases and J by 4 bases, with 11 bases between them. Germline CDR1 SGHNT, CDR2 YYREEE (reference sequence). The CDR3 sequence: CASSLESGTYNEQFF. The CDR3 bases are TGTGCCAGCAGCTTGGAATCAGGGACGTACAATGAGCAGTTCTTC.

The chain has TRBV18 and TRBJ2-3; D unclear. The CDR3 is made up of 13 amino acids. With 2 bases removed from V and 2 bases from J, the gap between germline ends came to 5 bases. CDR1 KGHSH and CDR2 LQKENI come from the germline V gene. The CDR3 sequence: CASSPRDTDTQYF. The CDR3 DNA reads TGTGCCAGCTCACCAAGGGACACAGATACGCAGTATTTT.

The table lists this clone with a few counts. The V and J genes are TRBV19 and TRBJ2-7; no firm D call. V dropped 6 bases and J dropped 2 bases, with 11 bases sitting between them. CDR3 length equals 13 residues. Germline CDR1 LNHDA, CDR2 SQIVND (reference sequence). The CDR3 protein is CASSLDGPYEQYF. DNA for the CDR3: TGTGCCAGTAGCCTCGACGGGCCCTACGAGCAGTACTTC.

There are a few counts of this clone. The V and J genes are TRBV2 and TRBJ1-4, with D possibly being TRBD1 (6 bases). The CDR3 extends over 13 amino acids. CDR1 and CDR2 from the germline V gene are SNHLY and FYNNEI. V lost 7 bases and J lost 3, with 9 bases in between. The CDR3 here is CASIQGPNEKLFF. As DNA, the CDR3 is TGTGCCAGCATACAGGGACCTAATGAAAAACTGTTTTTT.

The rearrangement joins TRBV19 to TRBJ1-1; TRBD1 might be the D (6 bases). The CDR3 loop spans 13 amino acids. The V end lost 4 bases, the J end lost 3 bases, and 9 bases lay between the germline ends. The germline CDR1 and CDR2 sequences are LNHDA and SQIVND (reference sequence). For the CDR3, the DNA is TGTGCCAGTAGTACAGCAGGGGACACTGAAGCTTTCTTT. Its protein product is CASSTAGDTEAFF.

This rearrangement joins TRBV28 to TRBJ2-5; 8 bases are shared with TRBD1. After removal of 7 bases from V and 5 bases from J, the junction contained 9 bases not matched to a gene. The CDR3 loop spans 14 amino acids. CDR1 MDHEN and CDR2 SYDVKM come from the germline V gene. CDR3 sequence (DNA): TGTGCCAGCAAATCAGGGGGCGCCCAGGAGACCCAGTACTTC. This sequence encodes CASKSGGAQETQYF.